This TCR beta chain was retrieved from a study of identical twins. Points from the study as a whole: In cord blood, abundant beta clonotypes had fewer insertions; memory showed no trend.

About this clonotype itself: Its antigen is unidentified.

A single record per CDR3 protein comes from TCRdb applying MiXCR to the 5' RACE reads. The table shows about 900,000 distinct CDR3 sequences, with roughly 12% occurring only once. These records were also assigned to another study, of yellow fever vaccine responses in identical twins.

This clonotype originated in a woman between 18 and 30 years old in good health. The sequenced material came from PBMCs.

CDR3 region: CASKIPSYEQYF. The DNA of the CDR3 is TGTGCCAGCAAAATACCCTCCTACGAGCAGTACTTC. The chain links TRBV6-1 to TRBJ2-7; unclear D gene. Germline lookup yields CDR1 MNHNS and CDR2 SASEGT. Trimming left V 7 bases short and J 0 bases short, with 7 bases between. The CDR3 has 12 residues.